This T cell receptor (beta chain) derives from a study of CD8 T cells in Susac syndrome. Deletions cut 3 bases from V and 1 base from J, with 8 bases between. This CDR3 comprises 14 residues. CDR1 is MGHDK, CDR2 SYGVNS, per germline. cDNA came from about 0.5 to 1 ug RNA primed by random hexamers. Using its own MiXCR run on the immunoSEQ multiplex PCR reads, TCRdb lists one record per CDR3 protein. Of around 190,000 distinct CDR3 sequences listed, roughly 95% are singletons. The V call is TRBV25-1, the J call TRBJ2-3; D call uncertain. The specimen was CD4+ T cells from PBMCs. The TCR sequence derives from a human donor in good health. The chain's CDR3 is CASSDSRGTDTQYF. In DNA, the CDR3 is TGTGCCAGCAGTGATAGTAGAGGCACAGATACGCAGTATTTT.